One sample yielded the 9 T cell receptor beta chains listed below, sequenced in a study of blood T cell repertoires in COVID-19. The table came from immunoSEQ multiplex PCR; TCRdb's copy has only in-frame clones and leaves some out. The sample carries some 21,000 clones, around 70% recorded once. Sequencing input: peripheral blood. The receptors here all came from a human donor in a cohort sampled during active or convalescent COVID-19.

The CDR3 here is CASSLVAGRISPHF. The CDR3 DNA reads TGTGCCAGCAGTTTAGTAGCGGGACGGATCTCTCCCCACTTT. The genes are TRBV28 and TRBJ1-6, with a possible D match to TRBD1 (5 bases). Germline V gene lookup returns CDR1 MDHEN and CDR2 SYDVKM. V lost 2 bases, J lost 18 bases, and 20 bases lay in between. The CDR3 length is 14 residues.

V usage is TRBV3-1 (or the pseudogene TRBV3-2) and J usage is TRBJ2-1; D is uncertain. CDR1 and CDR2 from the germline V gene are LGHDT and YNNKEL (reference sequence). This CDR3 has 15 amino acids. The V and J ends lost 4 bases and 0 bases respectively, with 10 bases between them. The CDR3 coding sequence is TGTGCCAGCAGCCTTAGACTGAGCTCCTACAATGAGCAGTTCTTC. Amino acid sequence: CASSLRLSSYNEQFF.

This clone has a handful of counts. The chain carries TRBV2 and TRBJ2-4; 7 bases agree with TRBD1. Germline lookup yields CDR1 SNHLY and CDR2 FYNNEI. The CDR3 spans 17 residues. Germline trimming cut 4 bases from V and 15 bases from J; bases unmatched to any gene: 24. CDR3 DNA: TGTGCCAGCAGTGCAGATACGACAGGGCTTCTTCGTCCGGCCCGGTACTTC. Protein product: CASSADTTGLLRPARYF.

This clone was picked up a small number of times. The CDR3 region has the DNA TGCAGCGTTGTGGGGCAGGGGGGTGGAGGCACCGGGGAGCTGTTTTTT. As protein: CSVVGQGGGGTGELFF. This chain uses TRBV29-1 with TRBJ2-2, with D perhaps TRBD1 (7 bases). Germline V gene sequence: CDR1 SQVTM, CDR2 ANQGSEA. The CDR3 contains 16 residues. V was pared by 4 bases and J by 4 bases, with 19 bases between.

V is TRBV3-1 (or the pseudogene TRBV3-2) and J is TRBJ1-1; unclear D gene. The germline V and J ends were trimmed by 4 bases and 5 bases, with 11 bases remaining between them. This CDR3 has 13 residues. Germline assignment: CDR1 LGHDT and CDR2 YNNKEL (reference sequence). Here the CDR3 reads CASSPLTGTEAFF. For the CDR3, the DNA is TGTGCCAGCAGCCCCCTAACGGGAACTGAAGCTTTCTTT.

Sample share makes this clone medium-sized (0.01 to 0.1%). The V call is TRBV27, the J call TRBJ2-2, with a tentative D call TRBD1 (6 bases). Looked up from germline, CDR1 is MNHEY and CDR2 is SMNVEV (reference sequence). The V end lost 0 bases, the J end lost 4 bases, and 12 bases lay between the germline ends. The CDR3 runs to 16 residues. Here the CDR3 reads CASSLSGGSGTGELFF. CDR3 nucleotide sequence: TGTGCCAGCAGTTTATCTGGGGGCTCGGGCACCGGGGAGCTGTTTTTT.

This clone was found a few times. The chain employs TRBV6-5 and TRBJ1-2; TRBD1 agrees at 7 bases. The germline CDR1 and CDR2 sequences are MNHEY and SVGAGI. V shed 2 bases and J 6 bases; nucleotides not matched to a gene: 6. The CDR3 has 14 amino acids. CDR3 DNA sequence: TGTGCCAGCAGTTACCGATACACAGGGGATGGCTACACCTTC. This gives the protein CASSYRYTGDGYTF.

This chain joins TRBV11-3 and TRBJ1-5; the D is unclear. The germline V and J ends were trimmed by 8 bases and 4 bases, with 18 bases remaining between them. The CDR3 has 15 residues. CDR1 and CDR2 from the germline V gene are SGHNT and YENEEA. The CDR3 loop is CASGEGTLPNQPQHF. DNA for the CDR3: TGTGCCAGCGGAGAGGGAACCCTACCGAATCAGCCCCAGCATTTT.

This clone was observed a handful of times. J is TRBJ2-6 and V is TRBV6-5, with TRBD1 matching over 10 bases. Germline V lookup: CDR1 MNHEY, CDR2 SVGAGI. After removal of 11 bases from V and 0 bases from J, the junction contained 4 bases not matched to a gene. CDR3 size: 15 residues. The CDR3: CAGRTGGSGANVLTF. The CDR3, as DNA: TGTGCCGGGCGGACAGGGGGCTCTGGGGCCAACGTCCTGACTTTC.